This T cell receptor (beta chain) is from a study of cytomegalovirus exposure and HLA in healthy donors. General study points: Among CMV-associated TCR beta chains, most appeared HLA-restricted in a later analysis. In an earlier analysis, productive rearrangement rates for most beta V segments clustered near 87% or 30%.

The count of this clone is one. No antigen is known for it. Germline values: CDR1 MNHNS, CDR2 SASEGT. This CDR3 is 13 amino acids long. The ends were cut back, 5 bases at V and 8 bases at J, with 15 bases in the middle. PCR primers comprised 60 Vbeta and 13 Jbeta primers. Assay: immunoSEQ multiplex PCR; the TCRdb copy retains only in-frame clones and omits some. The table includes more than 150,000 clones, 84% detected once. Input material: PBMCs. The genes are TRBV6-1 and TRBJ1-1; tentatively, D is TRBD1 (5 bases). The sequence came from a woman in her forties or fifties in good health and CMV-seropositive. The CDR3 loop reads CASSSGGGWEAFF. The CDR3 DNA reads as TGTGCCAGCAGTTCCGGTGGGGGGTGGGAAGCTTTCTTT.